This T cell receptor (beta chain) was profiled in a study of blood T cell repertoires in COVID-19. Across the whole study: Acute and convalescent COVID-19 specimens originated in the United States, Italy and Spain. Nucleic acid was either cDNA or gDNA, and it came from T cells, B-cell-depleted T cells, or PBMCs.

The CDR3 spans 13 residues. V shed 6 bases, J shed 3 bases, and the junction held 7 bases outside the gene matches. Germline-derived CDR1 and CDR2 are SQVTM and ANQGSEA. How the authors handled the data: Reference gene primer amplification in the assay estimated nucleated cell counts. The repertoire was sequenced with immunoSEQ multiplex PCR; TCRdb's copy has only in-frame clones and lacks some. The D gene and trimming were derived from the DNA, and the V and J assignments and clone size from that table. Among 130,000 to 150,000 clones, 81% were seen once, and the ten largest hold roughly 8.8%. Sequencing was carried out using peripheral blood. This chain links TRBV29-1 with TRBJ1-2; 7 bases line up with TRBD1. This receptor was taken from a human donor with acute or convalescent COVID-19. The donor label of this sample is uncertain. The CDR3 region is CSVDRDSDYGYTF. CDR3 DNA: TGCAGCGTCGACAGGGATAGCGACTATGGCTACACCTTC.